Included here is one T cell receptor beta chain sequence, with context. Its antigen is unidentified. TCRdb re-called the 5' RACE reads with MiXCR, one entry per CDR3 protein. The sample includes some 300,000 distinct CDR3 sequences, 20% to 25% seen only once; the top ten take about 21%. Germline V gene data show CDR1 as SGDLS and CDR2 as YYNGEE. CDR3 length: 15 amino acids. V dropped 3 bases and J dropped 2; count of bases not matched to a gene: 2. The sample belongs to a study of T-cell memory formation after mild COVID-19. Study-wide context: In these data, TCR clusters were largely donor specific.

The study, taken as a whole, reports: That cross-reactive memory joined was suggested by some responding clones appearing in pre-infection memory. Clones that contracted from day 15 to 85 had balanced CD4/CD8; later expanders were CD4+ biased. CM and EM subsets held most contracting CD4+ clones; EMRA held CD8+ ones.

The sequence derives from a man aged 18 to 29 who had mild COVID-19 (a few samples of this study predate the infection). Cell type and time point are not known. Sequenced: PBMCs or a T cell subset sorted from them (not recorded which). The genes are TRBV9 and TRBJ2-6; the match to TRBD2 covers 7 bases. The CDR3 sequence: CASSGLAAGANVLTF. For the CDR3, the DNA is TGTGCCAGCAGCGGCCTAGCGGCTGGGGCCAACGTCCTGACTTTC.